This TCR beta chain came from a study of HIV-infected children after antiretroviral therapy interruption. A 3' RACE protocol on RNA, with unique molecular identifiers, produced the TCR library. MiXCR, run by TCRdb on the 3' RACE reads, gives a single entry per CDR3 protein. The data contain about 89,000 distinct CDR3 sequences, 6% to 8.5% of them singletons. Germline values: CDR1 SGHVS, CDR2 FQNEAQ. Germline trimming cut 4 bases from V and 4 bases from J; bases unmatched to any gene: 6. CDR3 size: 15 residues. As for treatment: PENTA 11 planned treatment interruption arm or continuous ART arm. This clonotype was picked up many times.

This sequence was found in a pool of human donors with HIV. Source: CD45RA+ CD4+ T cells from PBMCs, pooled from several time points, taken from a donor given antiretroviral therapy, either interrupted or continuous. The subset was: naive CD4+ CD45RA+ CD45RO- T cells. The genes are TRBV7-8 and TRBJ2-1, with TRBD2 matching 8 bases. The CDR3 reads CASSSEGLVYNEQFF. The CDR3 nucleotides read TGTGCCAGCAGCTCAGAGGGACTAGTGTACAATGAGCAGTTCTTC.